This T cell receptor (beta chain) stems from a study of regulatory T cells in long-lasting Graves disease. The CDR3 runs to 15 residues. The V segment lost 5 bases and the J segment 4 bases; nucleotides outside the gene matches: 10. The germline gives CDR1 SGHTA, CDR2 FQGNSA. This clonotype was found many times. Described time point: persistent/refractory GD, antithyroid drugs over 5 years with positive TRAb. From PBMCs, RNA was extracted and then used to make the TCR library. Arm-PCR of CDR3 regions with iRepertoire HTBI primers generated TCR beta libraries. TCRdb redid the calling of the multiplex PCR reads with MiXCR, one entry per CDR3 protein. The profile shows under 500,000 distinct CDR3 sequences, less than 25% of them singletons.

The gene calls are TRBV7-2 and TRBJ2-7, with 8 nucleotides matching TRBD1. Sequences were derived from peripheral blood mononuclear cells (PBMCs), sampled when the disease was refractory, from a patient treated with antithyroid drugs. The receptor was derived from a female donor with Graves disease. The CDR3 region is CASSPGGTGVYEQYF. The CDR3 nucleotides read TGTGCCAGCAGCCCAGGGGGGACAGGTGTTTACGAGCAGTACTTC.